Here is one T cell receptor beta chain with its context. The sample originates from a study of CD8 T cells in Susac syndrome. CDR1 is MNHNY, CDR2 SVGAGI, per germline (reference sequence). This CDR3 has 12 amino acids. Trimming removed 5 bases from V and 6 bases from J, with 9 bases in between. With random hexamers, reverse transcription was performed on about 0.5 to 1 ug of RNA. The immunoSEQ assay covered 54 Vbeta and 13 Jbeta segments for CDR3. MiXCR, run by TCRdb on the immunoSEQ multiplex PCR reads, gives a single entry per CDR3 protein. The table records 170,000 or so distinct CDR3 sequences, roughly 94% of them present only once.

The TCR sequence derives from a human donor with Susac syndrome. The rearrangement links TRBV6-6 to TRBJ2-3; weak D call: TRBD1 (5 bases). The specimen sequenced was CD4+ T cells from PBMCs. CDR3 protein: CASSNRPDTQYF. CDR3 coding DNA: TGTGCCAGCAGTAACAGGCCCGATACGCAGTATTTT.